This is a list of T cell receptor beta chains from one sample in a study of shared clonotypes between healthy human individuals. TCRdb's table, derived via immunoSEQ multiplex PCR, lists solely in-frame clones and lacks some. This repertoire shows roughly 680,000 clones, about two thirds found once; its top ten account for about 1.7%. The sequencing sample was made of memory CD4+ T cells sorted from blood. The source of these receptors is a woman younger than 45 in good health. CDR3s include the opening cysteine and the closing phenylalanine or tryptophan. The D gene is left open where the match is weak. The listing skips clone size in some rows; elsewhere it reads once, few, many or a size class.

cdr3_aa: CASSPSSYQPQHF
cdr3_nt: TGCGCCAGCAGCCCAAGTTCTTATCAGCCCCAGCATTTT
d_call: -
j_call: TRBJ1-5
v_call: TRBV4-1
clone_size: many

cdr3_aa: CASSPMDWLNPAYEQYF
cdr3_nt: TGTGCCAGCAGTCCCATGGATTGGCTCAACCCCGCTTACGAGCAGTACTTC
d_call: -
j_call: TRBJ2-7
v_call: TRBV27
clone_size: -

cdr3_aa: CASSRGLAENNEQFF
cdr3_nt: TGTGCCAGCAGCAGGGGACTAGCGGAGAACAATGAGCAGTTCTTC
d_call: TRBD2
j_call: TRBJ2-1
v_call: TRBV7-7
clone_size: few

cdr3_aa: CASSFSGTGGYEQYF
cdr3_nt: TGTGCCAGCAGCTTTAGCGGGACTGGGGGTTACGAGCAGTACTTC
d_call: TRBD2
j_call: TRBJ2-7
v_call: TRBV7-6
clone_size: -

cdr3_aa: CASSPPSGAKNIQYF
cdr3_nt: TGTGCCAGCTCACCCCCCTCGGGAGCCAAAAACATTCAGTACTTC
d_call: -
j_call: TRBJ2-4
v_call: TRBV18
clone_size: -

cdr3_aa: CASSGRGRTGELFF
cdr3_nt: TGTGCCAGCAGTGGCAGGGGGCGAACCGGGGAGCTGTTTTTT
d_call: TRBD1
j_call: TRBJ2-2
v_call: TRBV28
clone_size: -

cdr3_aa: CASSYSTSGLSYEQYF
cdr3_nt: TGTGCCAGCAGTTACTCCACTAGCGGGCTCTCCTACGAGCAGTACTTC
d_call: TRBD2
j_call: TRBJ2-7
v_call: TRBV6-6
clone_size: -

cdr3_aa: CASSPRGKPQHF
cdr3_nt: TGTGCCAGCAGTCCGAGGGGGAAGCCCCAGCATTTT
d_call: -
j_call: TRBJ1-5
v_call: TRBV7-6
clone_size: -

cdr3_aa: CASSLAPGQKSYEQYF
cdr3_nt: TGTGCCAGCAGCTTAGCGCCGGGACAGAAAAGTTACGAGCAGTACTTC
d_call: TRBD1
j_call: TRBJ2-7
v_call: TRBV11-2
clone_size: -

cdr3_aa: CASSSPRLRTNYYEQYF
cdr3_nt: TGTGCCAGCAGTTCCCCTCGGCTAAGAACGAATTACTACGAGCAGTACTTC
d_call: -
j_call: TRBJ2-7
v_call: TRBV28
clone_size: -

cdr3_aa: CASSLRIRDRDTGELFF
cdr3_nt: TGTGCCAGCAGCTTAAGAATCCGGGACCGAGACACCGGGGAGCTGTTTTTT
d_call: -
j_call: TRBJ2-2
v_call: TRBV7-9
clone_size: -

cdr3_aa: CASSPSGSFRDTQYF
cdr3_nt: TGTGCCAGCAGTCCCAGCGGGAGCTTCAGAGATACGCAGTATTTT
d_call: TRBD2
j_call: TRBJ2-3
v_call: TRBV28
clone_size: -

cdr3_aa: CASSRRTGDSGNTIYF
cdr3_nt: TGTGCCAGCAGCCGCCGGACAGGAGACTCTGGAAACACCATATATTTT
d_call: TRBD1
j_call: TRBJ1-3
v_call: TRBV11-2
clone_size: -

cdr3_aa: CASSRGQGRGGQPQHF
cdr3_nt: TGTGCCAGTAGTAGGGGACAGGGGCGAGGGGGACAGCCCCAGCATTTT
d_call: TRBD1
j_call: TRBJ1-5
v_call: TRBV19
clone_size: -

cdr3_aa: CASSRQALSTEAFF
cdr3_nt: TGTGCCAGCAGTCGACAAGCCCTGAGCACTGAAGCTTTCTTT
d_call: -
j_call: TRBJ1-1
v_call: TRBV2
clone_size: -

cdr3_aa: CSVEREADTQYF
cdr3_nt: TGCAGCGTTGAGCGGGAGGCAGATACGCAGTATTTT
d_call: TRBD2
j_call: TRBJ2-3
v_call: TRBV29-1
clone_size: -

cdr3_aa: CASSRSGSNTGELFF
cdr3_nt: TGTGCCAGCTCAAGGTCAGGGAGTAACACCGGGGAGCTGTTTTTT
d_call: -
j_call: TRBJ2-2
v_call: TRBV18
clone_size: -

cdr3_aa: CASSQLQGRAFF
cdr3_nt: TGTGCCAGCTCCCAACTCCAGGGACGAGCTTTCTTT
d_call: -
j_call: TRBJ1-1
v_call: TRBV28
clone_size: -

cdr3_aa: CASRGLAGNEQFF
cdr3_nt: TGTGCCAGCAGAGGACTAGCGGGCAATGAGCAGTTCTTC
d_call: TRBD2
j_call: TRBJ2-1
v_call: TRBV2
clone_size: -

cdr3_aa: CASSLVSGTRYNEQFF
cdr3_nt: TGCGCCAGCAGCTTGGTCTCAGGGACGCGTTACAATGAGCAGTTCTTC
d_call: -
j_call: TRBJ2-1
v_call: TRBV5-1
clone_size: -